Listed here are 8 T cell receptor beta chains from one sample, sequenced in a study of T cell responses to AZD1222 COVID-19 vaccine. TCRdb's copy holds only in-frame clones and misses some; the assay was immunoSEQ multiplex PCR. The data show tens of thousands of clones, around 90% seen once. This material consisted of peripheral blood, taken on day 0 of MenACWY control vaccination. These receptors all come from an adult in good health.

The V call is TRBV24-1, the J call TRBJ2-7, with D maybe TRBD1 (7 bases). Germline CDR1 KGHDR, CDR2 SFDVKD. The CDR3 is 15 amino acids. V shed 5 bases and J shed 0 bases, with 13 bases lying between them. The CDR3 bases are TGTGCCACCAGTGCCCCCCAGGGGGGCTCCTACGAGCAGTACTTC. This encodes CATSAPQGGSYEQYF.

The chain recombines TRBV5-4 with TRBJ2-3; TRBD1 matches at 8 bases. Germline lookup yields CDR1 SGHNT and CDR2 YYREEE (reference sequence). This CDR3 region has 19 residues. The V and J ends lost 4 bases and 3 bases, in that order; junction bases with no gene match: 19. The CDR3 DNA follows: TGTGCCAGCAGCAATCCAACAGGGGGTTCGGGAGTGTATACAGATACGCAGTATTTT. Its protein is CASSNPTGGSGVYTDTQYF.

V is TRBV23-1 and J is TRBJ1-6; D gene unclear. TRBV23-1 is treated as an ORF (open reading frame) with a function not yet certain. The CDR3 is 14 residues long. The ends were cut back, 8 bases at V and 7 bases at J, with 15 bases in the middle. The chain's CDR3 is CASPPGQENSPLHF. The CDR3 DNA reads TGCGCCAGCCCTCCGGGCCAGGAGAATTCACCCCTCCACTTT.

This chain joins TRBV7-9 and TRBJ1-2; no reliable D call. V lost 5 bases to trimming and J lost 5 bases, with 9 bases between them. This CDR3 has 12 amino acids. Germline loops: CDR1 SEHNR, CDR2 FQNEAQ (reference sequence). The CDR3 here is CASSLRVYGYTF. The CDR3 nucleotides are TGTGCCAGCAGCCTAAGGGTATATGGCTACACCTTC.

This rearrangement joins TRBV7-2 to TRBJ1-6; 9 bases map to TRBD1. Germline values: CDR1 SGHTA, CDR2 FQGNSA. This CDR3 contains 14 residues. J lost 10 bases, V lost 5 bases, and 6 bases had no gene match. Here the CDR3 DNA reads TGTGCCAGCAGCGTGGGACAGGGTAGGTCACCCCTCCACTTT. Its translation is CASSVGQGRSPLHF.

The chain uses TRBV6-5 and TRBJ2-7, with no clear D. The V gene's germline CDR1 is MNHEY and CDR2 SVGAGI. CDR3 length: 14 residues. V was shortened by 8 bases and J by 2 bases, with 16 bases between the two germline ends. CDR3 residues: CASAFVLGTYEQYF. DNA for the CDR3: TGTGCCAGCGCGTTCGTTCTGGGAACCTACGAGCAGTACTTC.

As concerns this clone: Other nucleotide sequences in the sample specify the same CDR3. The genes are TRBV9 and TRBJ2-1; 9 nucleotides match TRBD2. This CDR3 has 16 amino acids. Trimming cost V 0 bases and J 2 bases; bases outside gene matches: 3. CDR1 and CDR2 from the germline V gene are SGDLS and YYNGEE. In nucleotides, the CDR3 is TGTGCCAGCAGCGTAGGAGGCGGGGGGGCCTACAATGAGCAGTTCTTC. This codes for CASSVGGGGAYNEQFF.

This chain connects TRBV5-8 to TRBJ2-5; 14 bases are shared with TRBD2. Losses at the gene ends were 4 bases for V and 6 bases for J; bases not matched to a gene: 8. CDR1 is SGHTS, CDR2 YDEGEE, per germline. The CDR3 runs to 16 residues. CDR3 in DNA: TGTGCCAGCAGCCCGACTAGCGGGGGGGCCAGCAAGACCCAGTACTTC. This gives the protein CASSPTSGGASKTQYF.